The sequence of this T cell receptor beta chain was determined in a study of blood T cell repertoires in COVID-19. At the level of the study: Acute-phase and convalescent COVID-19 samples originated in the United States, Italy and Spain. T cells, B-cell-depleted T cells, or PBMCs provided the cDNA or gDNA that served as material.

The method was immunoSEQ multiplex PCR; TCRdb's version includes in-frame clones alone and lacks a portion of them. The data hold some 200,000 clones, with about nine tenths observed a single time. The CDR3 is 16 amino acids. CDR1 is MRHNA, CDR2 SNTAGT, per germline. The V and J ends lost 3 bases and 5 bases, in that order; junction bases with no gene match: 11. The study recruited people aged 18 to 89 years across around 24 US areas. Cohorts were based on clinical histories the participants reported. This sequence was found in a woman between 18 and 30 years old who had recovered from COVID-19. This chain links TRBV6-4 with TRBJ2-7, with 9 positions matching TRBD1. The sample comprised PBMCs or T cells enriched from blood (not recorded which). CDR3 nucleotides: TGTGCCAGCAGTGAAATCTCCGGGACAGGGTACCACGAGCAGTACTTC. Amino acids: CASSEISGTGYHEQYF.